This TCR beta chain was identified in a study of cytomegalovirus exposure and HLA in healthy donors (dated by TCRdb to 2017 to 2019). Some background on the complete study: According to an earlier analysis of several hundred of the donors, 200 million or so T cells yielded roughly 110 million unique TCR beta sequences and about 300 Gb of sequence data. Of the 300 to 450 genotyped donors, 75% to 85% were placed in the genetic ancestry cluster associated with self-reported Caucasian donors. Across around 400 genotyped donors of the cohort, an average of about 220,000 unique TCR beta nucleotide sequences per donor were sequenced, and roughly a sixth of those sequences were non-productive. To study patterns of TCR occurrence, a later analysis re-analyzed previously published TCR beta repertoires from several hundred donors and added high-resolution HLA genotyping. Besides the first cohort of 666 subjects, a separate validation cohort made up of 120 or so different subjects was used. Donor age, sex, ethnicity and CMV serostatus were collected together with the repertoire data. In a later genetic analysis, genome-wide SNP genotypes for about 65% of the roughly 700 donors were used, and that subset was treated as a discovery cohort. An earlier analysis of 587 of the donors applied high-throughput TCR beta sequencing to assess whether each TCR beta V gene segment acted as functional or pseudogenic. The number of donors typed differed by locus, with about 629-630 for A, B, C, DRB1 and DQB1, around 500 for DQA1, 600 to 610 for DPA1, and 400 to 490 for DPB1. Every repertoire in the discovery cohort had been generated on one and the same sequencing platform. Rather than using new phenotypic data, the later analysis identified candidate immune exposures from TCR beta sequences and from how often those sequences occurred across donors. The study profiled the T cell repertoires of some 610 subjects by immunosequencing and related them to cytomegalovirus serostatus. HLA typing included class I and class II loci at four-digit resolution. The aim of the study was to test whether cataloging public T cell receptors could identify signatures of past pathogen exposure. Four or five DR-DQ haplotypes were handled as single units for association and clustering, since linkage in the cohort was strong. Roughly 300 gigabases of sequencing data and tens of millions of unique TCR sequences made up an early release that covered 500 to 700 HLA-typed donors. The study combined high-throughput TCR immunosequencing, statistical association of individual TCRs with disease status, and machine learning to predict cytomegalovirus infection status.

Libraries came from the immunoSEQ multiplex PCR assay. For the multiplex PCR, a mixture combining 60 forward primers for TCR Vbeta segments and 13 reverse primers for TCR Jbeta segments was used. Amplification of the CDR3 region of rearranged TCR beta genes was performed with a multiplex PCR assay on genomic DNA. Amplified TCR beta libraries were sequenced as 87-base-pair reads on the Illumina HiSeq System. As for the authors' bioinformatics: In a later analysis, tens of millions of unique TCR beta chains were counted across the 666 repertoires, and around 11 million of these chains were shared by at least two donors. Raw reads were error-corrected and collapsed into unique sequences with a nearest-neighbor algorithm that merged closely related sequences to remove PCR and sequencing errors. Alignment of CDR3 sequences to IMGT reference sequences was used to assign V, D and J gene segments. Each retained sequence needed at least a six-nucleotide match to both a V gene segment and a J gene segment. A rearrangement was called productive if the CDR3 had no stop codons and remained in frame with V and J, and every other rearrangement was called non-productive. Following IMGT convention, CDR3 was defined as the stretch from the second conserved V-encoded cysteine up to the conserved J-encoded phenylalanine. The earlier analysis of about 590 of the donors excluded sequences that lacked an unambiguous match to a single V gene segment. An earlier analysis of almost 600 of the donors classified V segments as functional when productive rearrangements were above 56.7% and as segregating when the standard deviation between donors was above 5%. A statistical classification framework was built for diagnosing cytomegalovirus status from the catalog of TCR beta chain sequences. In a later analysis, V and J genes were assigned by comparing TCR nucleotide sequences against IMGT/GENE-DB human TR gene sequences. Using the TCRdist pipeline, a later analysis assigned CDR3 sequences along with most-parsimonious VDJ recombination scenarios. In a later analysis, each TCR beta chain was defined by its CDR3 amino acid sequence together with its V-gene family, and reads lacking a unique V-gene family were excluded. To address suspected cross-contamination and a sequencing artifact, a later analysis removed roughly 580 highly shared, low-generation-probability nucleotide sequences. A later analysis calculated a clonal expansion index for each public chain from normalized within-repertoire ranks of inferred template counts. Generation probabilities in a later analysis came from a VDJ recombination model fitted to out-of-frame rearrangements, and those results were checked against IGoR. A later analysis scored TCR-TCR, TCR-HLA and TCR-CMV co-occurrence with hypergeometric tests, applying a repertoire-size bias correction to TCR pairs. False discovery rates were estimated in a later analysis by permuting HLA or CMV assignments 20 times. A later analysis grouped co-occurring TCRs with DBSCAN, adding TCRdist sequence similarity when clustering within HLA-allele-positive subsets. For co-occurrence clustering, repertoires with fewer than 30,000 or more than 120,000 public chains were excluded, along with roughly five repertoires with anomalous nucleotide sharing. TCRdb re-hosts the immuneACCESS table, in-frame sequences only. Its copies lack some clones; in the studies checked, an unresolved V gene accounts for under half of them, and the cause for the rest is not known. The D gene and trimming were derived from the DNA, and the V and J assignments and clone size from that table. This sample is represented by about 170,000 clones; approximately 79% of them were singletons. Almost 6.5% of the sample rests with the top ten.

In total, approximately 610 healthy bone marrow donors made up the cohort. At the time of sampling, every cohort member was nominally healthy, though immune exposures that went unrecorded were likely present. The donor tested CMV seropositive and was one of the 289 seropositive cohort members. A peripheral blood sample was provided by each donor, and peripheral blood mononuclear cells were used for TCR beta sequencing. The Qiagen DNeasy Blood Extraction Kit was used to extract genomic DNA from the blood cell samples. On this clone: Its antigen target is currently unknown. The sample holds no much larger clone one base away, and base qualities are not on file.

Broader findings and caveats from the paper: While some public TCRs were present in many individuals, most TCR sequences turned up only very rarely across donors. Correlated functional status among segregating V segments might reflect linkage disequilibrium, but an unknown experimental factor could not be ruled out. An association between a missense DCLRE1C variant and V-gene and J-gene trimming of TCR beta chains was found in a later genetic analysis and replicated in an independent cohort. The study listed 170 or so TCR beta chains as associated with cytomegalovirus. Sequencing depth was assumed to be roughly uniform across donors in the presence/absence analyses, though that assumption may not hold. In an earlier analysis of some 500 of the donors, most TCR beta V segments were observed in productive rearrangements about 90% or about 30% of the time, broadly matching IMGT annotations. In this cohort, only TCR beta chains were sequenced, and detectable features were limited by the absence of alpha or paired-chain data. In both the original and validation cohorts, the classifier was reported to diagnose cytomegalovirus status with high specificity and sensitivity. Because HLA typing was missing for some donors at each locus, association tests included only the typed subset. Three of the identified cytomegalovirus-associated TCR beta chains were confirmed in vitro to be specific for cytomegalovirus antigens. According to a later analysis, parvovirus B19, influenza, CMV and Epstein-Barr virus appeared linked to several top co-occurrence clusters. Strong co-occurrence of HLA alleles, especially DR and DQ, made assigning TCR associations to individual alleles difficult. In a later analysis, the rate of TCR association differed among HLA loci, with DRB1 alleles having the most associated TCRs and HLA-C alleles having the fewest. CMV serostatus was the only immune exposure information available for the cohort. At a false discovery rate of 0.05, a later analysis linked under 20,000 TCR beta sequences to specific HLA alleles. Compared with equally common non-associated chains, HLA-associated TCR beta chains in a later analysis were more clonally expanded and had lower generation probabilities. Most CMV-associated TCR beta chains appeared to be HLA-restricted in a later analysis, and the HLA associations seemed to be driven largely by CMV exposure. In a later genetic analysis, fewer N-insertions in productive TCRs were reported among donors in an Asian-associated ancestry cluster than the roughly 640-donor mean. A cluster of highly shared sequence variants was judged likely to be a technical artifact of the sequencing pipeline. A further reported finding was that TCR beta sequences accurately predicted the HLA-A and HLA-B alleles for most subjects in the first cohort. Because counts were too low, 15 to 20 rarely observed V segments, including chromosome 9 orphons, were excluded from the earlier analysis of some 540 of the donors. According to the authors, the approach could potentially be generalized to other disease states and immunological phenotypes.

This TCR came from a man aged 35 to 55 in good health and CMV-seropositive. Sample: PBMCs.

The CDR3 region has the sequence CSAPSRKEQFF. The sequenced DNA: TGCAGTGCCCCTAGCAGAAAAGAGCAGTTCTTC. In this chain, TRBV20-1 is recombined with TRBJ2-1; TRBD2 is perhaps the D gene, given 5 matching bases. CDR1 and CDR2 (DFQATT, SNEGSKA) derive from the germline V gene (reference sequence). V sheds 6 bases and J sheds 10 bases, leaving 13 bases between their ends. Reading from cysteine to phenylalanine, the CDR3 counts 11 amino acids. Of the read, only the CDR3 DNA is kept; its 33 bases are in frame from base 1.